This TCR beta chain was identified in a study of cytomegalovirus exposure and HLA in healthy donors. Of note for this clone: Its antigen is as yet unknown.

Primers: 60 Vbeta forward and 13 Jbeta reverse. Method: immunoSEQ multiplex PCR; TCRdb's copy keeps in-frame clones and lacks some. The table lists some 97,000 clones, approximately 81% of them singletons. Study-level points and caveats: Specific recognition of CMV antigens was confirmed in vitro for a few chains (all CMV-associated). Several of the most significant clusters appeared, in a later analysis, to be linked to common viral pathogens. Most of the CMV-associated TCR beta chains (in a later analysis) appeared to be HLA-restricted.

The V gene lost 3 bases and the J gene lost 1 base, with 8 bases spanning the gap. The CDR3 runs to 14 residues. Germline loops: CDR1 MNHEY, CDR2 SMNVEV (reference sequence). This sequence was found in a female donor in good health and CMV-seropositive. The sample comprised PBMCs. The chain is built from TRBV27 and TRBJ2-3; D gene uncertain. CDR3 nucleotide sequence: TGTGCCAGCAGTTTCGCGGCGGGCACAGATACGCAGTATTTT. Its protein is CASSFAAGTDTQYF.